One sample yielded the 20 T cell receptor beta chains listed below, sequenced in a study of brain T cells in children with intractable seizures. Some clones are missing from TCRdb's copy, which holds only in-frame ones; the method was immunoSEQ multiplex PCR. The table shows about 76,000 clones, with about 93% occurring only once. The sequencing here drew on peripheral blood, taken at surgery. The receptor set was obtained from a boy younger than two with tuberous sclerosis and intractable seizures.

This clone was observed a handful of times. The chain joins TRBV18 to TRBJ1-1; D not certain. This CDR3 region has 15 residues. Germline V lookup: CDR1 KGHSH, CDR2 LQKENI. Trimming removed 5 bases from V and 2 bases from J, with 15 bases in between. For the CDR3, the DNA is TGTGCCAGCTCAAACCGCGGGGATATTAACACTGAAGCTTTCTTT. Protein: CASSNRGDINTEAFF.

The V call is TRBV11-2, the J call TRBJ2-7, with 12 bases that match TRBD2. Looked up from germline, CDR1 is SGHAT and CDR2 is FQNNGV. This CDR3 contains 16 residues. V trimming: 5 bases; J trimming: 3 bases; junction bases outside the gene matches: 8. The CDR3: CASSPVPGLAGYEQYF. In nucleotides, the CDR3 is TGTGCCAGCAGCCCAGTTCCGGGACTAGCGGGCTACGAGCAGTACTTC.

CDR3 nucleotide sequence: TGTGCCACCAGTGATTTCGACAGGGCTGGAAACACCATATATTTT. Translation gives CATSDFDRAGNTIYF. The chain combines TRBV24-1 with TRBJ1-3; TRBD1 matches 7 bases. CDR3 length equals 15 residues. CDR1 and CDR2 (germline): KGHDR, SFDVKD. J gave up 2 bases and V 1 base, and 1 base lay outside the gene matches.

J is TRBJ1-6 and V is TRBV3-1 (or the pseudogene TRBV3-2), with 7 bases that match TRBD1. There are 14 residues in the CDR3. Germline CDR1 reads LGHDT; CDR2 reads YNNKEL (reference sequence). V gave up 4 bases and J gave up 6 bases; unmatched junction bases: 3. The CDR3 nucleotides are TGTGCCAGCAGCCCGGACAGGTCTAATTCACCCCTCCACTTT. As protein: CASSPDRSNSPLHF.

This rearrangement joins TRBV11-3 to TRBJ2-7; TRBD2 aligns across 7 bases. The CDR3 has 17 amino acids. Germline-derived CDR1 and CDR2 are SGHNT and YENEEA. The junction had 16 bases not matched to a gene; V was cut back by 5 bases and J by 3 bases. The chain's CDR3 is CASSGRGGNLIYYEQYF. In nucleotides, the CDR3 is TGTGCCAGCAGCGGGAGGGGCGGGAACCTTATCTACTACGAGCAGTACTTC.

The chain joins TRBV6-5 to TRBJ1-5; a possible D gene is TRBD1 (5 bases). V was shortened by 6 bases and J by 9 bases, with 15 bases between the two germline ends. Germline CDR1 and CDR2: MNHEY and SVGAGI. This CDR3 contains 13 residues. The CDR3 here is CASRPVAGGPQHF. The DNA of the CDR3 is TGTGCCAGCAGACCGGTCGCTGGGGGGCCCCAGCATTTT.

The chain employs TRBV7-9 and TRBJ2-1, with TRBD2 matching over 14 bases. Germline-derived CDR1 and CDR2 are SEHNR and FQNEAQ (reference sequence). The CDR3 loop spans 16 amino acids. J was trimmed by 5 bases and V by 4 bases; bases with no gene match: 4. CDR3 sequence reads: CASSSWTSGGNNEQFF. DNA for the CDR3: TGTGCCAGCAGCTCCTGGACTAGCGGGGGGAACAATGAGCAGTTCTTC.

The V call is TRBV2, the J call TRBJ2-3; D may correspond to TRBD1 or TRBD2 (5 bases each). The CDR3 covers 16 residues. CDR1 and CDR2 from the germline V gene are SNHLY and FYNNEI. The V gene lost 3 bases and the J gene lost 2 bases, with 15 bases spanning the gap. CDR3 DNA: TGTGCCAGCAGTGATCAGTCCTGGGGGAACACAGATACGCAGTATTTT. Translated, it gives CASSDQSWGNTDTQYF.

This sequence joins TRBV3-1 (or the pseudogene TRBV3-2) and TRBJ2-3; D remains ambiguous. CDR3 size: 16 residues. Trimming removed 7 bases at V and 0 bases at J, with 17 bases between. Per the germline V gene, CDR1 is LGHDT and CDR2 is YNNKEL (reference sequence). CDR3 residues: CASNSGGSPSTDTQYF. For the CDR3, the DNA is TGTGCCAGCAATTCGGGCGGATCCCCTAGCACAGATACGCAGTATTTT.

The chain joins TRBV28 to TRBJ2-1; 10 bases fit TRBD1. Germline loops: CDR1 MDHEN, CDR2 SYDVKM. The CDR3 is 17 residues long. J gave up 4 bases and V 7 bases, and 13 bases lay outside the gene matches. CDR3 sequence: CASTGTGVFFSYNEQFF. The CDR3 DNA reads as TGTGCCAGCACCGGGACAGGGGTTTTTTTTAGTTACAATGAGCAGTTCTTC.

V is TRBV7-9 and J is TRBJ2-3; D call uncertain. V lost 1 base and J lost 4, with 3 bases in between. CDR3 size: 12 residues. CDR1 SEHNR and CDR2 FQNEAQ come from the germline V gene (reference sequence). The CDR3 region has the DNA TGTGCCAGCAGCTTAGGGCCAGATACGCAGTATTTT. Its protein is CASSLGPDTQYF.

This clone is medium-sized within its sample. This sample includes further DNA sequences coding for the same CDR3. The V call is TRBV7-9, the J call TRBJ1-2; 7 bases are a match to TRBD1. The CDR3 sequence is 14 residues long. Trimming at V came to 1 base and at J to 4 bases, leaving 3 bases not matched to a gene. Germline CDR1 is SEHNR and CDR2 is FQNEAQ (reference sequence). The CDR3 reads CASSLGQGAYGYTF. The CDR3 bases are TGTGCCAGCAGCTTAGGACAGGGTGCCTATGGCTACACCTTC. Full variable domain (missing parts from reference TRBV7-9 and TRBJ1-2): DTGVSQNPRHKITKRGQNVTFRCDPISEHNRLYWYRQTLGQGPEFLTYFQNEAQLEKSRLLSDRFSAERPKGSFSTLEIQRTEQGDSAMYLCASSLGQGAYGYTFGSGTRLTVV.

The chain combines TRBV7-9 with TRBJ1-6, with TRBD1 matching 7 bases. This CDR3 has 15 amino acids. Germline CDR1 reads SEHNR; CDR2 reads FQNEAQ (reference sequence). Germline trimming cut 6 bases from V and 5 bases from J; bases unmatched to any gene: 7. CDR3 coding DNA: TGTGCCAGCAGGCCGACAGGGTTGGATAATTCACCCCTCCACTTT. It yields the protein CASRPTGLDNSPLHF.

The chain links TRBV18 to TRBJ2-7; 8 bases are a match to TRBD2. CDR1 is KGHSH, CDR2 LQKENI, per germline. V dropped 2 bases and J dropped 0; count of bases not matched to a gene: 0. There are 14 residues in the CDR3. DNA of the CDR3: TGTGCCAGCTCACCAGCGGGGGGCTCCTACGAGCAGTACTTC. Translated: CASSPAGGSYEQYF.

The chain couples TRBV15 to TRBJ1-1; D ambiguous. This CDR3 has 12 amino acids. CDR1 is LNHNV and CDR2 is YYDKDF in the germline V gene (reference sequence). V gave up 5 bases and J gave up 5 bases, with 9 bases separating them. The DNA of the CDR3 is TGTGCCACCAGCCTAACAGTTACTGAAGCTTTCTTT. It is translated as CATSLTVTEAFF.

This clone was found once. The chain uses TRBV7-6 and TRBJ2-5; perhaps TRBD1 as D (7 bases). Trimming removed 1 base from V and 5 bases from J, with 26 bases in between. Per the germline V gene, CDR1 is SGHVS and CDR2 is FNYEAQ. There are 19 residues in the CDR3. CDR3 region: CASSLGAGQLNDWGETQYF. CDR3 in DNA: TGTGCCAGCAGCTTAGGCGCGGGACAGCTGAATGATTGGGGGGAGACCCAGTACTTC.

The V and J genes are TRBV6-1 and TRBJ1-2; D is unclear. Germline V gene data show CDR1 as MNHNS and CDR2 as SASEGT. The V and J ends lost 2 bases and 4 bases respectively, with 14 bases between them. CDR3 length: 15 residues. CDR3 coding DNA: TGTGCCAGCAGTGAATCCGAAGACGGCTTCTATGGCTACACCTTC. It encodes CASSESEDGFYGYTF.

The rearrangement uses TRBV7-8 and TRBJ1-4, with D hard to call. Trimming removed 2 bases at V and 0 bases at J, with 4 bases between. From germline, CDR1 is SGHVS and CDR2 FQNEAQ. The length of the CDR3 is 14 residues. The DNA for the CDR3 is TGTGCCAGCAGCTTACATCCAACTAATGAAAAACTGTTTTTT. Translating it yields CASSLHPTNEKLFF.

The V and J genes are TRBV6-4 and TRBJ1-2; 11 nucleotides match TRBD1. The CDR3 covers 14 residues. V gave up 6 bases and J gave up 4 bases; unmatched junction bases: 4. The V gene's germline CDR1 is MRHNA and CDR2 SNTAGT. The CDR3 DNA follows: TGTGCCAGCAGGGGGACAGGGGGAATCTATGGCTACACCTTC. Translation: CASRGTGGIYGYTF.

This chain links TRBV30 with TRBJ2-7; D might be TRBD1 or TRBD2, each matching 5 bases. V lost 4 bases and J lost 1, with 11 bases in between. The V gene's germline CDR1 is GTSNPN and CDR2 SVGIG (reference sequence). This CDR3 contains 13 residues. DNA of the CDR3: TGTGCCTGGAACTACGGGACGTCCTACGAGCAGTACTTC. This codes for CAWNYGTSYEQYF. Complete variable domain (other parts from reference TRBV30 and TRBJ2-7): SQTIHQWPATLVQPVGSPLSLECTVEGTSNPNLYWYRQAAGRGLQLLFYSVGIGQISSEVPQNLSASRPQDRQFILSSKKLLLSDSGFYLCAWNYGTSYEQYFGPGTRLTVT.